The 14 T cell receptor beta chains given below trace back to one sample, sequenced in a study of cytomegalovirus exposure and HLA in healthy donors. PCR employed 60 Vbeta and 13 Jbeta primers. TCRdb's copy holds only in-frame clones and misses some; the assay was immunoSEQ multiplex PCR. Here the sample spans more than 110,000 clones, 70% to 90% being singletons. The sequencing sample was made of PBMCs. Source of these receptors: a middle-aged man in good health and CMV-seronegative.

The V gene is TRBV5-4, the J gene TRBJ2-5; 7 bases line up with TRBD2. The CDR3 consists of 16 residues. The J segment lost 5 bases and the V segment lost 4 bases, leaving 14 bases of the junction unmatched. Germline lookup yields CDR1 SGHNT and CDR2 YYREEE (reference sequence). In DNA, the CDR3 is TGTGCCAGCAGCCCCCCCTCGGGCGGGGGTTCGGAGACCCAGTACTTC. Its protein product is CASSPPSGGGSETQYF.

This sequence joins TRBV14 and TRBJ2-5, with D tentatively TRBD1 or TRBD2 (6 bases each). This CDR3 contains 15 residues. Germline CDR1 SGHDN, CDR2 FVKESK. Between the trimmed V and J ends, which lost 8 bases and 2 bases, there was a span of 18 bases. The CDR3 sequence: CASSQGGTRQETQYF. The CDR3 nucleotides read TGTGCCAGCTCCCAAGGGGGGACAAGACAAGAGACCCAGTACTTC.

CDR3 amino acids: CASSWDRVSGYTF. CDR3 DNA: TGTGCCAGCAGTTGGGACAGGGTCTCTGGCTACACCTTC. The gene calls are TRBV28 and TRBJ1-2; 9 bases fit TRBD1. Germline V gives CDR1 MDHEN, CDR2 SYDVKM. This CDR3 region has 13 residues. The V gene end was trimmed by 4 bases and the J gene end by 7 bases; junction bases not matched to a gene: 4.

V and J are TRBV9 and TRBJ2-7, with a tentative D call TRBD2 (6 bases). CDR1 is SGDLS and CDR2 is YYNGEE in the germline V gene. Trimming took 7 bases from V and 0 from J, leaving 14 bases between them. CDR3 size: 14 residues. DNA of the CDR3: TGTGCCAGCGCCCGGGGGACTCCCTCCTACGAGCAGTACTTC. Its protein product is CASARGTPSYEQYF.

In this sample, this clone turned up a few times. J is TRBJ2-1 and V is TRBV6-6, with D possibly matching TRBD2 (6 bases). The CDR3 covers 10 residues. V shed 11 bases and J shed 5 bases, with 7 bases lying between them. In germline, CDR1 is MNHNY, CDR2 SVGAGI (reference sequence). The CDR3 region is CAGGNNEQFF. Here the CDR3 DNA reads TGTGCCGGGGGGAACAATGAGCAGTTCTTC.

The genes are TRBV7-6 and TRBJ2-1; tentative D call: TRBD2 (5 bases). V was shortened by 2 bases and J by 0 bases, with 14 bases between the two germline ends. The CDR3 extends over 17 amino acids. CDR1 and CDR2 from the germline V gene are SGHVS and FNYEAQ. This chain's CDR3 is CASSLSASSYSYNEQFF. In nucleotides, the CDR3 is TGTGCCAGCAGCTTAAGTGCTAGCTCCTACTCCTACAATGAGCAGTTCTTC.

This clone was counted only a few times. The rearrangement joins TRBV6-1 to TRBJ2-7; no clear D. This CDR3 comprises 15 residues. V shed 1 base and J shed 2 bases, with 12 bases lying between them. Germline V gene lookup returns CDR1 MNHNS and CDR2 SASEGT. The CDR3 loop is CASSEGPLEPYEQYF. The CDR3, as DNA: TGTGCCAGCAGTGAAGGGCCCCTAGAGCCCTACGAGCAGTACTTC.

The gene calls are TRBV7-3 and TRBJ1-1; 8 bases align to TRBD1. Germline V gene lookup returns CDR1 SGHTA and CDR2 FQGTGA. This CDR3 has 14 amino acids. The junction had 6 bases not matched to a gene; V was cut back by 5 bases and J by 4 bases. CDR3 DNA: TGTGCCAGCAGCCAGGGGGCCGGGGTCACTGAAGCTTTCTTT. As protein: CASSQGAGVTEAFF.

V gene TRBV5-1 combines with J gene TRBJ1-2, with TRBD1 matching over 10 bases. J lost 5 bases, V lost 2 bases, and 18 bases had no gene match. The CDR3 length is 19 residues. The germline gives CDR1 SGHRS, CDR2 YFSETQ. This CDR3 reads CASSLTDGQGEIVWYGYTF. The CDR3 DNA follows: TGCGCCAGCAGCTTAACGGACGGACAGGGGGAAATAGTATGGTATGGCTACACCTTC. The full variable domain, its missing parts supplied by reference TRBV5-1 and TRBJ1-2, is KAGVTQTPRYLIKTRGQQVTLSCSPISGHRSVSWYQQTPGQGLQFLFEYFSETQRNKGNFPGRFSGRQFSNSRSEMNVSTLELGDSALYLCASSLTDGQGEIVWYGYTFGSGTRLTVV.

The chain recombines TRBV2 with TRBJ1-5, with TRBD1 as a possible D gene (5 bases). The V end was cut by 4 bases, the J end by 1 base, with 20 bases between. This CDR3 has 18 amino acids. Germline-derived CDR1 and CDR2 are SNHLY and FYNNEI. Here the CDR3 DNA reads TGTGCCAGCAGTGGCCTCGGGGGAGAGTGGAGCAGCAATCAGCCCCAGCATTTT. Encoded protein: CASSGLGGEWSSNQPQHF. Filled out from reference TRBV2 and TRBJ1-5, the complete variable domain reads EPEVTQTPSHQVTQMGQEVILRCVPISNHLYFYWYRQILGQKVEFLVSFYNNEISEKSEIFDDQFSVERPDGSNFTLKIRSTKLEDSAMYFCASSGLGGEWSSNQPQHFGDGTRLSIL.

This clone was picked up one time. This rearrangement joins TRBV19 to TRBJ1-5; 10 bases line up with TRBD1. The CDR3 extends over 18 amino acids. The germline V gene has CDR1 LNHDA and CDR2 SQIVND (reference sequence). V shed 6 bases, J shed 0 bases, and the junction held 11 bases outside the gene matches. DNA for the CDR3: TGTGCCAGTAGGAATCGACAGGGGGCGCCGGGTAGCAATCAGCCCCAGCATTTT. Translation gives CASRNRQGAPGSNQPQHF.

This chain joins TRBV2 and TRBJ2-1; D is perhaps TRBD1 (6 bases). This CDR3 contains 15 residues. Trimming removed 7 bases from V and 3 bases from J, with 16 bases in between. CDR1 and CDR2 from the germline V gene are SNHLY and FYNNEI. The CDR3, as DNA: TGTGCCAGCACTCTCGGGACAAGTTTCTACAATGAGCAGTTCTTC. It is translated as CASTLGTSFYNEQFF. Full variable domain (outside the CDR3, taken from reference TRBV2 and TRBJ2-1): EPEVTQTPSHQVTQMGQEVILRCVPISNHLYFYWYRQILGQKVEFLVSFYNNEISEKSEIFDDQFSVERPDGSNFTLKIRSTKLEDSAMYFCASTLGTSFYNEQFFGPGTRLTVL.

This sequence joins TRBV11-3 and TRBJ2-1; TRBD1 might be the D (5 bases). Germline V gives CDR1 SGHNT, CDR2 YENEEA. Trimming took 1 base from V and 0 from J, leaving 10 bases between them. This CDR3 contains 16 residues. The CDR3 reads CASSLGLGRSYNEQFF. CDR3 nucleotide sequence: TGTGCCAGCAGCTTAGGTCTGGGGCGCTCCTACAATGAGCAGTTCTTC.

This chain joins TRBV29-1 and TRBJ1-1; 7 nucleotides match TRBD1. J gave up 4 bases and V 7 bases, and 9 bases lay outside the gene matches. In germline, CDR1 is SQVTM, CDR2 ANQGSEA. The CDR3 is 13 amino acids. CDR3: CSGRSRGRTEAFF. Here the CDR3 DNA reads TGCAGCGGACGCTCTAGGGGGCGCACTGAAGCTTTCTTT.